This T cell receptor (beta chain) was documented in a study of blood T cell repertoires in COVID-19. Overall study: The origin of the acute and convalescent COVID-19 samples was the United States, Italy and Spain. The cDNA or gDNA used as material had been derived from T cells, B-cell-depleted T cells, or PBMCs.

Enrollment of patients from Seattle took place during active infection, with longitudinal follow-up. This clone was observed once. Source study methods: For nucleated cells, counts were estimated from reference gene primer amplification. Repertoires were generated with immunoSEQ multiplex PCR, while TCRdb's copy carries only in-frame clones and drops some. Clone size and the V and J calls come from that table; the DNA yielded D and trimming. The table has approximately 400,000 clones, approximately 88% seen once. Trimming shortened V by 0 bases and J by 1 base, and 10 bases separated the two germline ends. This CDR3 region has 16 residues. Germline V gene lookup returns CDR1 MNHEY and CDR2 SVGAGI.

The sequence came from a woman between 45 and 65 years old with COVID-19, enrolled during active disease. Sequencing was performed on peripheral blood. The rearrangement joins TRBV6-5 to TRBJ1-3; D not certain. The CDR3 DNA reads TGTGCCAGCAGTTACTCAAGACGGACTTCTGGAAACACCATATATTTT. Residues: CASSYSRRTSGNTIYF.